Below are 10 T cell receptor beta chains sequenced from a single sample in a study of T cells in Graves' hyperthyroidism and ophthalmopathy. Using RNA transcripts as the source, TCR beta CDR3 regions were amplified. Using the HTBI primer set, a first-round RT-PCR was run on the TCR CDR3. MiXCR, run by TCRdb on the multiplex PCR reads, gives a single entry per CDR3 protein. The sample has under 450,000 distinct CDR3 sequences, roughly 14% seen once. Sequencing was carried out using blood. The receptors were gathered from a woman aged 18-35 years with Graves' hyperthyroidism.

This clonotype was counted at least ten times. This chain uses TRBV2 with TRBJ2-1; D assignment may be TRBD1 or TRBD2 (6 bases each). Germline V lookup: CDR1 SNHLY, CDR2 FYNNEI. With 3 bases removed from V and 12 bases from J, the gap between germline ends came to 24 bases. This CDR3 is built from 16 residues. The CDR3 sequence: CASSDGRATGGFGQFF. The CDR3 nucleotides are TGTGCCAGCAGTGATGGACGGGCGACAGGAGGGTTTGGGCAGTTCTTC.

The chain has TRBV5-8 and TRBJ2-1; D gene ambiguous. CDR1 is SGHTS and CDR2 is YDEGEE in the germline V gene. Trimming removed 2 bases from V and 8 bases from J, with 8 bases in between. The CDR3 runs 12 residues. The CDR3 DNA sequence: TGTGCCAGCAGCTTCTATCGTCATGAGCAGTTCTTC. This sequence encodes CASSFYRHEQFF.

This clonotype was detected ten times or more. In nucleotides, the CDR3 is TGTGCCAGCAGCGACCACGTAGGGATGAATCAGCCCCAGCATTTT. Amino acid sequence: CASSDHVGMNQPQHF. The V and J genes are TRBV28 and TRBJ1-5; no firm D call. The CDR3 has 15 amino acids. The germline V gene has CDR1 MDHEN and CDR2 SYDVKM. V lost 6 bases and J lost 4, with 16 bases in between.

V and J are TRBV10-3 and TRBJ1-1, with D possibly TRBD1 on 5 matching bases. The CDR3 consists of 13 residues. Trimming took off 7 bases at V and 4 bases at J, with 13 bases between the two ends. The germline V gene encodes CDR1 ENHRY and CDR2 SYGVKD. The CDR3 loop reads CAITTTESTEAFF. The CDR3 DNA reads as TGTGCCATCACCACGACAGAGAGCACTGAAGCTTTCTTT.

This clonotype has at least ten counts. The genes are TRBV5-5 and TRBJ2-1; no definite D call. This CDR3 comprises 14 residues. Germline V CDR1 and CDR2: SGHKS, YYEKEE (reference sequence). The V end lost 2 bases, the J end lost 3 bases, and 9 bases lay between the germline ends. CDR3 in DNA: TGTGCCAGCAGCTTAAACCTGATCTACAATGAGCAGTTCTTC. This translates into CASSLNLIYNEQFF.

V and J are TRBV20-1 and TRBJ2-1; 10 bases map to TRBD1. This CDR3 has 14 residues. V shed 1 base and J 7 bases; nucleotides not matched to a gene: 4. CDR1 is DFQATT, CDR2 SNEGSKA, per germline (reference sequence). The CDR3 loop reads CSARAGTGVNEQFF. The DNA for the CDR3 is TGCAGTGCTAGAGCCGGGACAGGGGTTAATGAGCAGTTCTTC.

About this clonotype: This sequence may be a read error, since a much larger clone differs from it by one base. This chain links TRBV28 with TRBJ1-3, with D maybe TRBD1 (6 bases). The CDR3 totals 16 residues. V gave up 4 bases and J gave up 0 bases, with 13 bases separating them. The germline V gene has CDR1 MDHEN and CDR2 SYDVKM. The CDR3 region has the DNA TGTGCCAGCAGTTCAGGAGGACAGAACTCTGGAAACACCATATATTTT. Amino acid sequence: CASSSGGQNSGNTIYF.

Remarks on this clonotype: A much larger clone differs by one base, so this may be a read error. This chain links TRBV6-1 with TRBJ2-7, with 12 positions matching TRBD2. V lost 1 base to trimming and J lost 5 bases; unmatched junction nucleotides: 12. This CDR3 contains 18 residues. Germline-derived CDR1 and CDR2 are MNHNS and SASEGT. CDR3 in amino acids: CASSEVMGLAGARDEQYF. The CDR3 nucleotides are TGTGCCAGCAGTGAAGTCATGGGACTAGCGGGCGCCCGGGACGAGCAGTACTTC.

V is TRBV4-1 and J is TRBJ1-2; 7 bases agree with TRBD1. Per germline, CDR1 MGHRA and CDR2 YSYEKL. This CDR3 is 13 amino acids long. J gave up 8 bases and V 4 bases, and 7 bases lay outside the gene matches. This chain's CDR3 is CASSLGTAGGYTF. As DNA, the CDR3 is TGCGCCAGCAGCCTCGGGACAGCGGGGGGCTACACCTTC.

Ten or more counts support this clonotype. The CDR3 nucleotides are TGTGCCAGCAGTCTGACTAGCGGGACTGAAGAGACCCAGTACTTC. Translating gives CASSLTSGTEETQYF. The V gene is TRBV6-1, the J gene TRBJ2-5, with 11 bases identical to TRBD2. Germline V gene data show CDR1 as MNHNS and CDR2 as SASEGT. This CDR3 spans 15 amino acids. Trimming at V came to 5 bases and at J to 3 bases, leaving 5 bases not matched to a gene.